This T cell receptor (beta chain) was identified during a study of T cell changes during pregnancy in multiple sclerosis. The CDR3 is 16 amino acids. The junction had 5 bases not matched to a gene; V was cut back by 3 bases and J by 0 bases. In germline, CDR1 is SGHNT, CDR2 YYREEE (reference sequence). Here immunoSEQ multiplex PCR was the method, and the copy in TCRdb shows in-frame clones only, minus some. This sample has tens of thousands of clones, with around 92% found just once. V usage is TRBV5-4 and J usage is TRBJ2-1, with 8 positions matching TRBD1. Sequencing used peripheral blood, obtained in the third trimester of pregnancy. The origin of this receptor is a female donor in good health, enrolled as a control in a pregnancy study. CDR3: CASSSEGQGSYNEQFF. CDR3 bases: TGTGCCAGCAGCTCAGAAGGACAGGGCTCCTACAATGAGCAGTTCTTC.